The TCR beta chain under discussion was sequenced for a study of blood T cell repertoires in COVID-19. About the study: Acute and convalescent COVID-19 samples came from the United States, Italy and Spain. T cells, B-cell-depleted T cells, or PBMCs provided the cDNA or gDNA that served as material.

In the study's own analysis: How many nucleated cells were present was estimated from reference gene primer amplification. Data came from immunoSEQ multiplex PCR; TCRdb stores just in-frame clones and leaves some out. V and J calls and clone size are given by that table; D and trimming were obtained from the DNA. The sample shows 20,000 to 25,000 clones, roughly 80% of them seen only once. The TCR comes from a man aged 65-85 years with acute or convalescent COVID-19. Sequencing used peripheral blood.

The chain's CDR3 is CATSPSTGTNTEAFF. The CDR3 bases are TGTGCCACTTCCCCCTCGACAGGGACAAACACTGAAGCTTTCTTT. The chain joins TRBV24-1 to TRBJ1-1, with 7 bases aligning to TRBD1. The CDR3 is 15 residues long. CDR1 and CDR2 from the germline V gene are KGHDR and SFDVKD. The J segment lost 2 bases and the V segment lost 10 bases, leaving 12 bases of the junction unmatched.